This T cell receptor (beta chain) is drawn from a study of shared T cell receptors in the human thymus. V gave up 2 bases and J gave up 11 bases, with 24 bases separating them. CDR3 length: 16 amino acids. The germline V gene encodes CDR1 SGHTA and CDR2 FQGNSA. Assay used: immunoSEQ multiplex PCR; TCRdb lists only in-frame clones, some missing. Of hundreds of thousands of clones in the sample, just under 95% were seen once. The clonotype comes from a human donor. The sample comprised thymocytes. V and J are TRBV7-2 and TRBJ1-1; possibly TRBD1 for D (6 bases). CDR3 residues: CASSLLYWTEPPWAFF. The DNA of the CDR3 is TGTGCCAGCAGCTTACTCTACTGGACAGAGCCGCCTTGGGCTTTCTTT. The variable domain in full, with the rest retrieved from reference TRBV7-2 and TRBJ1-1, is GAGVSQSPSNKVTEKGKDVELRCDPISGHTALYWYRQSLGQGLEFLIYFQGNSAPDKSGLPSDRFSAERTGGSVSTLTIQRTQQEDSAVYLCASSLLYWTEPPWAFFGQGTRLTVV.